The entry below describes one T cell receptor beta chain. The target of this receptor is not known. Per-nucleotide qualities are absent, and no much larger clonotype sits a single base away. The CDR3 regions of human TCRbeta chains were analyzed by immunosequencing. In the authors' own workflow: TCRs in the repertoires were matched against a reference library of SARS-CoV-2-specific TCRs that had been generated with the MIRA antigen-specificity platform. Breadth was defined as the fraction of unique TCRs that were SARS-CoV-2-associated. Depth was defined as the fraction of total T cells that were SARS-CoV-2-associated. Each spike-specific TCR was assigned to its reactive spike region and to a CD4 or CD8 class using the MIRA data. Log10-transformed breadth and depth values were compared by one-way ANOVA with Sidak's multiple comparisons tests. Imported from immuneACCESS, the table was reduced by TCRdb to in-frame sequences with V and J called. These copies leave out some clones; in studies compared against another copy, an unresolved V gene accounts for under half, and the cause of the remainder is not known. V and J calls and clone size are copied from that table; D and trimming were computed from the DNA. The sample includes some 120,000 clones, with 90% observed a single time. Around 6.9% of the sample lies in the top ten.

This specimen belongs to a study of T cell responses to AZD1222 COVID-19 vaccine (TCRdb year 2021). About the full investigation: AZD1222 recipients whose second dose came at about 4 weeks and those whose second dose came at about 12 weeks were combined into one group, since spike-specific TCR depth and breadth did not differ between the two schedules. A total of 240 or so trial participants underwent TCR sequencing, of whom under 220 had received two doses of AZD1222 and approximately 26 had received two doses of the MenACWY control vaccine. Enrollment into the trials was organized by age into subgroups of 18-55, 56-69 and 70-plus years, and those subgroups contained roughly 160, 29 and 62 TCR-sequenced participants, respectively. General findings and caveats noted by the study authors: Only five or six AZD1222 recipients were SARS-CoV-2 seropositive at baseline, limiting conclusions about previously exposed vaccinees. After two AZD1222 doses, spike-specific TCR breadth and depth were significantly higher than at day 0 and than in MenACWY recipients. Reportedly, close to half of the unique spike-specific TCRs recognized epitopes lying outside the regions that are mutated in the B.1.351 and B.1.1.7 variants. In the small 56-69-year group, the increase in depth fell short of significance, most likely because of low power. Most participants were white British and females outnumbered males, and the authors suggested that clonal diversity may have been underestimated. CD4 TCRs associated with the vaccine covered the entire spike protein, and the dominant responses were in regions 160-218 and 743-854. Because no day 14 peak-response samples were available, repertoires were characterized only after the peak T cell response.

The time point label on this specimen signifies: baseline before first vaccination. Samples from vaccinated people were obtained from the UK trials COV001 and COV002, which included a single-blind randomized controlled phase 2/3 trial of AZD1222 (ChAdOx1 nCoV-19) in healthy adults. For TCRbeta chain sequencing, PBMC samples were collected from trial participants at day 0 and at day 28 after the second dose. This receptor was taken from an adult in good health. The material sequenced was peripheral blood, taken on day 0 of AZD1222 vaccination.

The sequenced DNA is TGTGCCAGCAGCGGGGGAGGGTACCGTGGCTACACCTTC. Its product reads: CASSGGGYRGYTF. The chain joins TRBV9 to TRBJ1-2; the D gene is not confidently resolved. Trimming takes 3 bases from V and 7 bases from J, and the germline ends sit 13 bases apart. The CDR3 goes from the cysteine to the phenylalanine over 13 residues. The retained sequence is limited to the CDR3, 39 bases, with the frame set at the first base. Sequences SGDLS (CDR1) and YYNGEE (CDR2) are obtained from the germline V gene. Here the CDR3 is joined to the reference TRBV9 and TRBJ1-2 genes, and the full variable domain is: DSGVTQTPKHLITATGQRVTLRCSPRSGDLSVYWYQQSLDQGLQFLIQYYNGEERAKGNILERFSAQQFPDLHSELNLSSLELGDSALYFCASSGGGYRGYTFGSGTRLTVV.